The T cell receptor beta chain under discussion was sequenced for a study of radiotherapy plus CTLA-4 blockade in lung cancer. TCRdb keeps only in-frame clones here, not all; method: immunoSEQ multiplex PCR. The sample contains roughly 90,000 clones, about two thirds of which appear only once. The receptor comes from a human donor with non-small cell lung cancer that progressed on radiotherapy plus ipilimumab. The sequenced sample was peripheral blood, obtained from a patient treated with radiotherapy plus ipilimumab.

The DNA for the CDR3 is TGCGCCAGCAGCTTGGGGGGACAGGGTGAGACCCAGTACTTC. Translation gives CASSLGGQGETQYF. The rearrangement joins TRBV5-1 to TRBJ2-5; 9 bases map to TRBD1. This CDR3 is built from 14 residues. Germline lookup yields CDR1 SGHRS and CDR2 YFSETQ. J was trimmed by 5 bases and V by 0 bases; bases with no gene match: 2.